The clone carrying this T cell receptor (beta chain) showed up just once. Antigen specificity is unknown. The authors drew 8.5 to 10 milliliters of peripheral blood from each donor. V lost 0 bases and J lost 7; bases outside the gene matches: 11. This CDR3 comprises 16 residues. Germline lookup yields CDR1 DFQATT and CDR2 SNEGSKA (reference sequence). These data originate in a study of blood T cells in healthy people across ages. Whole-study results and caveats: Those diversity estimates obtained from one million T cells were thought to be underestimates. Compared with aged donors, long-lived donors showed fewer expanded clones, suggesting selection.

Using a J-beta primer mix together with a sample-barcoded 5' primer, a second PCR was run for roughly 6 to 12 cycles. Sequencing yielded, for each sample, at least 3 million paired-end reads carrying CDR3. TCRdb re-called the 5' RACE reads with MiXCR, one entry per CDR3 protein. Of about 1,500,000 distinct CDR3 sequences detected, around 39% appear once; the ten largest clones hold 7% to 9.5%. Sequencing was carried out using blood. V gene TRBV20-1 combines with J gene TRBJ2-3; 9 bases map to TRBD2. This sequence was found in a woman between 18 and 30 years old in good health. CDR3 in amino acids: CSARDSRAGGGNTQYF. The CDR3 DNA reads as TGCAGTGCTAGAGATAGTCGCGCGGGAGGGGGGAATACGCAGTATTTT.